What follows are 17 T cell receptor beta chains derived from one specimen sequenced in a study of metastatic and nonmetastatic thyroid tumors. TCRdb re-clonotyped the PCR reads through MiXCR. This sample has several thousand clones; about 30% occur once, and the top ten carry roughly a quarter. No patient received treatment before thyroid surgery. The sample taken for sequencing was adjacent normal tissue. These receptors were taken from a female donor with papillary thyroid cancer or a benign thyroid nodule (not recorded which). Some clones in this sample may be carry-over from other donors' samples.

This clone has only a few counts. The rearrangement uses TRBV10-2 and TRBJ2-1; unclear D gene. Per germline, CDR1 WSHSY and CDR2 SAAADI. The V and J ends lost 7 bases and 1 base respectively, with 2 bases between them. The CDR3 has 11 amino acids. Here the CDR3 DNA reads TGCGCCAGCAAGTCCTACAATGAGCAGTTCTTC. This gives the protein CASKSYNEQFF.

This sequence joins TRBV7-2 and TRBJ1-4; D is unresolved. Germline V gene sequence: CDR1 SGHTA, CDR2 FQGNSA. The CDR3 totals 14 residues. Deletions cut 5 bases from V and 3 bases from J, with 10 bases between. The CDR3 is CASSASMANEKLFF. For the CDR3, the DNA is TGTGCCAGCAGCGCCAGTATGGCTAATGAAAAACTGTTTTTT.

V usage is TRBV7-2 and J usage is TRBJ1-2, with unresolved D. The CDR3 runs 15 residues. Trimming took 4 bases from V and 4 from J, leaving 16 bases between them. Germline V gives CDR1 SGHTA, CDR2 FQGNSA. The CDR3 spells CASSSPREESYGYTF. In nucleotides, the CDR3 is TGTGCCAGCAGCTCCCCCCGCGAGGAGAGCTATGGCTACACCTTC.

The V and J genes are TRBV30 and TRBJ2-7; perhaps TRBD1 as D (6 bases). The CDR3 consists of 12 residues. CDR1 GTSNPN and CDR2 SVGIG come from the germline V gene (reference sequence). V lost 5 bases, J lost 5 bases, and 13 bases lay in between. The CDR3 spells CAWARQAHEQYF. The CDR3 bases are TGTGCCTGGGCCCGACAGGCCCACGAGCAGTACTTC.

The genes are TRBV20-1 and TRBJ2-7; 11 bases line up with TRBD2. V shed 0 bases and J 2 bases; nucleotides not matched to a gene: 9. Germline CDR1 and CDR2: DFQATT and SNEGSKA (reference sequence). The CDR3 is 17 residues long. CDR3 sequence reads: CSARDLAGGSETYEQYV. In DNA, the CDR3 is TGCAGTGCTAGAGATCTAGCGGGAGGTTCGGAAACCTACGAGCAGTACGTC.

CDR3 amino acids: CAIRDSYYSPLHF. In DNA, the CDR3 is TGTGCCATTAGGGACAGTTACTATTCACCCCTCCACTTT. The chain carries TRBV28 and TRBJ1-6; the match to TRBD1 covers 7 bases. Trimming at V came to 10 bases and at J to 8 bases, leaving 8 bases not matched to a gene. The CDR3 has 13 amino acids. Germline V gene sequence: CDR1 MDHEN, CDR2 SYDVKM.

This clone was detected a few times. The J gene is TRBJ1-1, the V gene TRBV12-3 or TRBV12-4; TRBD1 might be the D (5 bases). V gave up 3 bases and J gave up 5 bases, with 13 bases separating them. The CDR3 length is 14 residues. CDR3 sequence (DNA): TGTGCCAGCAGTTTGACAGAGGGAAAGACTGAAGCTTTCTTT. Translated, it gives CASSLTEGKTEAFF.

The chain has TRBV6-1 and TRBJ1-3, with 7 bases identical to TRBD1. CDR1 and CDR2 (germline): MNHNS, SASEGT. This CDR3 is built from 15 residues. The V and J ends lost 1 base and 4 bases, in that order; junction bases with no gene match: 4. CDR3 DNA sequence: TGTGCCAGCAGTGAAGAAACAGGGGCAGGAAACACCATATATTTT. The encoded protein is CASSEETGAGNTIYF.

This clone is termed large. J is TRBJ2-7 and V is TRBV24-1; D gene ambiguous. Trimming cost V 4 bases and J 0 bases, with 12 bases left between them. This CDR3 contains 15 residues. Germline CDR1 reads KGHDR; CDR2 reads SFDVKD. Here the CDR3 DNA reads TGTGCCACCAGTGAGAGCAGTCGGAGCTCCTACGAGCAGTACTTC. Its translation is CATSESSRSSYEQYF.

This clone was seen a few times. This chain connects TRBV6-1 to TRBJ1-2; D uncertain. The CDR3 totals 15 residues. The ends were cut back, 7 bases at V and 0 bases at J, with 15 bases in the middle. Germline loops: CDR1 MNHNS, CDR2 SASEGT. CDR3 nucleotide sequence: TGTGCCAGCACAACTCACAGTCTAGCTAACTATGGCTACACCTTC. Its protein product is CASTTHSLANYGYTF.

The chain has TRBV7-6 and TRBJ2-7; the D call may be TRBD1 or TRBD2 (5 bases each). The germline V gene has CDR1 SGHVS and CDR2 FNYEAQ. The CDR3 sequence is 15 residues long. Trimming cost V 5 bases and J 2 bases, with 16 bases left between them. The CDR3, as DNA: TGTGCCAGCAGCATAACAGGCGGGCAGACCTACGAGCAGTACTTC. It translates to CASSITGGQTYEQYF.

CDR3 region: CSARDRGTSKGNEQFF. The CDR3 bases are TGCAGTGCTAGAGATCGGGGGACTAGTAAAGGCAATGAGCAGTTCTTC. The V and J genes are TRBV20-1 and TRBJ2-1; 8 positions agree with TRBD2. The trim removed 0 bases at V and 6 bases at J, leaving 10 bases unmatched. Germline lookup yields CDR1 DFQATT and CDR2 SNEGSKA (reference sequence). The CDR3 is 16 residues long.

This clone was counted only a few times. This chain joins TRBV5-1 and TRBJ1-2; 8 nucleotides align to TRBD1. V gave up 3 bases and J gave up 6 bases; unmatched junction bases: 10. CDR1 is SGHRS, CDR2 YFSETQ, per germline. This CDR3 region has 15 residues. For the CDR3, the DNA is TGCGCCAGCAGCTCGGACGCAGACAGGGGTGATGGCTACACCTTC. Encoded protein: CASSSDADRGDGYTF.

This rearrangement joins TRBV6-1 to TRBJ2-7; 11 nucleotides align to TRBD2. CDR3 size: 18 residues. CDR1 and CDR2 (germline): MNHNS, SASEGT. J was trimmed by 0 bases and V by 2 bases; bases with no gene match: 9. The CDR3 DNA sequence: TGTGCCAGCAGTGAATCCACGACTAGCGGGATGCTCTCCTACGAGCAGTACTTC. Residues: CASSESTTSGMLSYEQYF.

This clone is judged hyperexpanded. Additional DNA sequences in this sample encode the identical CDR3. The J gene is TRBJ1-5, the V gene TRBV27; TRBD1 matches at 8 bases. The CDR3 spans 14 residues. Germline values: CDR1 MNHEY, CDR2 SMNVEV (reference sequence). The J segment lost 5 bases and the V segment lost 1 base, leaving 1 base of the junction unmatched. DNA of the CDR3: TGTGCCAGCAGTTTATACAGGGGGGATCAGCCCCAGCATTTT. This codes for CASSLYRGDQPQHF.

The rearrangement joins TRBV11-2 to TRBJ2-6; 7 bases line up with TRBD2. The trim removed 1 base at V and 0 bases at J, leaving 3 bases unmatched. The CDR3 has 17 residues. Germline CDR1 reads SGHAT; CDR2 reads FQNNGV. For the CDR3, the DNA is TGTGCCAGCAGCTTAGGCGGGGACTACTCTGGGGCCAACGTCCTGACTTTC. This translates into CASSLGGDYSGANVLTF.

This chain uses TRBV11-2 with TRBJ1-2; D is perhaps TRBD1 (6 bases). The germline CDR1 and CDR2 sequences are SGHAT and FQNNGV. This CDR3 is built from 13 residues. V was pared by 5 bases and J by 3 bases, with 10 bases between. For the CDR3, the DNA is TGTGCCAGCAGCCTGGGGGCGGACTATGGCTACACCTTC. This encodes CASSLGADYGYTF.